Listed here are 18 T cell receptor beta chains from one sample, sequenced in a study of OX40 agonist ivuxolimab in advanced cancers. Profiling relied on immunoSEQ multiplex PCR, and the TCRdb table lists in-frame clones only, not all of them. Found here are roughly 80,000 clones, approximately 82% of them singletons; the top ten hold about 0.76%. The material was CD4+ or CD8+ T cells sorted from blood, obtained in a trial of the OX40 agonist ivuxolimab. These receptors all stem from an adult with an advanced solid tumor such as melanoma, head and neck, liver or kidney cancer.

The chain links TRBV13 to TRBJ2-1; D unresolved. This CDR3 region has 14 residues. Trimming took off 3 bases at V and 5 bases at J, with 11 bases between the two ends. In germline, CDR1 is PRHDT, CDR2 FYEKMQ (reference sequence). CDR3 coding DNA: TGTGCCAGCAGCTTCACCATTTATAACAATGAGCAGTTCTTC. Translation: CASSFTIYNNEQFF.

This clone was counted a few times. This chain links TRBV19 with TRBJ1-1; D uncertain. The CDR3 runs to 14 residues. The ends were cut back, 5 bases at V and 0 bases at J, with 10 bases in the middle. Germline V lookup: CDR1 LNHDA, CDR2 SQIVND (reference sequence). CDR3 coding DNA: TGTGCCAGTAGTCAGGTGAGGGTGAACACTGAAGCTTTCTTT. This sequence encodes CASSQVRVNTEAFF.

The gene calls are TRBV5-1 and TRBJ2-3; a possible D gene is TRBD1 (6 bases). CDR1 is SGHRS, CDR2 YFSETQ, per germline. The CDR3 runs 14 residues. V shed 0 bases and J shed 4 bases, with 9 bases lying between them. The chain's CDR3 is CASSLGGGADTQYF. The CDR3 DNA is TGCGCCAGCAGCTTGGGAGGGGGTGCAGATACGCAGTATTTT.

The chain has TRBV23-1 and TRBJ2-6; D gene unclear. TRBV23-1 carries the ORF label, with uncertain function. V gave up 3 bases and J gave up 0 bases, with 12 bases separating them. The length of the CDR3 is 17 residues. The CDR3 protein is CASSQCFRASGANVLTF. As DNA, the CDR3 is TGCGCCAGCAGTCAGTGTTTCCGGGCCTCTGGGGCCAACGTCCTGACTTTC.

This sequence joins TRBV5-6 and TRBJ2-2, with 10 bases fitting TRBD1. The CDR3 runs 15 residues. The germline gives CDR1 SGHDT, CDR2 YYEEEE. V was clipped by 4 bases and J by 5 bases; unmatched bases: 5. Written as DNA, the CDR3 is TGTGCCAGCAGCCGGGACAGGGGAAATACCGGGGAGCTGTTTTTT. Translation gives CASSRDRGNTGELFF.

This chain joins TRBV5-1 and TRBJ2-6; 11 nucleotides match TRBD1. The V and J ends lost 0 bases and 0 bases, in that order; junction bases with no gene match: 2. CDR3 length: 18 residues. From germline, CDR1 is SGHRS and CDR2 YFSETQ. CDR3 sequence reads: CASSLDGTGGSGANVLTF. For the CDR3, the DNA is TGCGCCAGCAGCTTGGATGGGACAGGGGGCTCTGGGGCCAACGTCCTGACTTTC. The entire variable domain, with the rest obtained from reference TRBV5-1 and TRBJ2-6, is as follows: KAGVTQTPRYLIKTRGQQVTLSCSPISGHRSVSWYQQTPGQGLQFLFEYFSETQRNKGNFPGRFSGRQFSNSRSEMNVSTLELGDSALYLCASSLDGTGGSGANVLTFGAGSRLTVL.

The sample holds one count of this clone. The V and J genes are TRBV6-5 and TRBJ1-1, with 11 bases matching TRBD1. The CDR3 extends over 15 amino acids. V was clipped by 6 bases and J by 5 bases; unmatched bases: 8. CDR1 and CDR2 from the germline V gene are MNHEY and SVGAGI. The CDR3 DNA reads as TGTGCCAGCAGCCGCCCCGGACAGGGGGCGACTGAAGCTTTCTTT. It encodes CASSRPGQGATEAFF.

The V and J genes are TRBV5-1 and TRBJ2-2; tentatively, D is TRBD1 (6 bases). The CDR3 consists of 15 residues. Germline-derived CDR1 and CDR2 are SGHRS and YFSETQ. Deletions cut 0 bases from V and 4 bases from J, with 10 bases between. The CDR3 sequence is CASSLGDILTGELFF. For the CDR3, the DNA is TGCGCCAGCAGCTTGGGGGACATTCTCACCGGGGAGCTGTTTTTT.

V is TRBV19 and J is TRBJ1-5, with D possibly TRBD1 on 5 matching bases. The V end lost 7 bases, the J end lost 3 bases, and 22 bases lay between the germline ends. The CDR3 sequence is 17 residues long. The germline V gene encodes CDR1 LNHDA and CDR2 SQIVND (reference sequence). The CDR3 region has the DNA TGTGCCAGTACCTTAGGGGCGGCGACAGTCTACAATCAGCCCCAGCATTTT. It is translated as CASTLGAATVYNQPQHF.

This clone was observed once. The chain is built from TRBV14 and TRBJ1-1; D perhaps matches TRBD1 (5 bases). The CDR3 sequence is 15 residues long. Per the germline V gene, CDR1 is SGHDN and CDR2 is FVKESK. V gave up 1 base and J gave up 7 bases, with 16 bases separating them. Here the CDR3 reads CASSQVGAGWYEAFF. CDR3 sequence (DNA): TGTGCCAGCAGCCAAGTTGGGGCCGGCTGGTATGAAGCTTTCTTT. The full variable domain, with the rest looked up from reference TRBV14 and TRBJ1-1, is EAGVTQFPSHSVIEKGQTVTLRCDPISGHDNLYWYRRVMGKEIKFLLHFVKESKQDESGMPNNRFLAERTGGTYSTLKVQPAELEDSGVYFCASSQVGAGWYEAFFGQGTRLTVV.

Here the CDR3 DNA reads TGTGCCTGGAGTCCGGGACCGAAAACCCCGGGGGCCAAAAACATTCAGTACTTC. Translated: CAWSPGPKTPGAKNIQYF. The chain couples TRBV30 to TRBJ2-4, with D perhaps given as TRBD1 or TRBD2 (5 bases each). V was cut by 2 bases and J by 1 base, with 21 bases left in between. The CDR3 totals 18 residues. Per germline, CDR1 GTSNPN and CDR2 SVGIG (reference sequence).

This clone came up once. V and J are TRBV4-1 and TRBJ1-2, with TRBD1 matching over 7 bases. This CDR3 comprises 16 residues. CDR1 is MGHRA and CDR2 is YSYEKL in the germline V gene. V gave up 5 bases and J gave up 0 bases; unmatched junction bases: 9. The CDR3 region has the DNA TGCGCCAGCAGCGATACCGGGACAGCTTCTAACTATGGCTACACCTTC. Residues: CASSDTGTASNYGYTF.

The chain joins TRBV10-3 to TRBJ1-2; 8 bases line up with TRBD1. The CDR3 sequence is 13 residues long. V lost 6 bases to trimming and J lost 5 bases; unmatched junction nucleotides: 5. Germline CDR1 reads ENHRY; CDR2 reads SYGVKD. CDR3 sequence reads: CAISPQGEYGYTF. The CDR3, as DNA: TGTGCCATCAGCCCACAGGGGGAATATGGCTACACCTTC.

The chain has TRBV28 and TRBJ1-4, with D tentatively TRBD1 (6 bases). Germline V lookup: CDR1 MDHEN, CDR2 SYDVKM. V was pared by 6 bases and J by 8 bases, with 13 bases between. The CDR3 contains 13 residues. The CDR3 loop is CASSFPTGEKLFF. In DNA form, the CDR3 reads TGTGCCAGCAGCTTTCCCACAGGGGAAAAACTGTTTTTT.

The V and J genes are TRBV5-4 and TRBJ2-3; 14 bases are shared with TRBD2. The CDR3 is 16 residues long. Germline V gene data show CDR1 as SGHNT and CDR2 as YYREEE (reference sequence). V shed 3 bases and J 5 bases; nucleotides not matched to a gene: 5. The CDR3: CASSSGLAGVQDTQYF. As DNA, the CDR3 is TGTGCCAGCAGCTCGGGACTAGCGGGAGTACAAGATACGCAGTATTTT. The full variable domain, completed using reference TRBV5-4 and TRBJ2-3, is ETGVTQSPTHLIKTRGQQVTLRCSSQSGHNTVSWYQQALGQGPQFIFQYYREEENGRGNFPPRFSGLQFPNYSSELNVNALELDDSALYLCASSSGLAGVQDTQYFGPGTRLTVL.

This clone was counted between two and nine times. DNA for the CDR3: TGTGCCAGCAGCGTGGACAATCGTGGTGGCTACACCTTC. It translates to CASSVDNRGGYTF. The chain uses TRBV7-6 and TRBJ1-2; weak D call: TRBD1 (5 bases). The germline V gene has CDR1 SGHVS and CDR2 FNYEAQ. The CDR3 length is 13 residues. V was shortened by 5 bases and J by 7 bases, with 14 bases between the two germline ends.

This chain connects TRBV5-5 to TRBJ1-3, with a possible D match to TRBD1 (5 bases). CDR3 length: 13 amino acids. Germline CDR1 and CDR2: SGHKS and YYEKEE (reference sequence). With 4 bases removed from V and 8 bases from J, the gap between germline ends came to 13 bases. The DNA for the CDR3 is TGTGCCAGCAGCCTCCGGGACCGACACACCATATATTTT. Its protein product is CASSLRDRHTIYF.

This chain links TRBV7-9 with TRBJ1-2; TRBD1 aligns across 9 bases. Germline loops: CDR1 SEHNR, CDR2 FQNEAQ (reference sequence). The V gene end was trimmed by 5 bases and the J gene end by 7 bases; junction bases not matched to a gene: 20. CDR3 length equals 18 residues. CDR3 coding DNA: TGTGCCAGCAGCCTTCAGCCCTTCGGACAGGGGAGCGGAGGTGGCTACACCTTC. Protein product: CASSLQPFGQGSGGGYTF.